Presented here are 32 T cell receptor beta chains from one specimen sequenced in a study of CD4 T cells in relation to SARS-CoV-2 and coronaviruses. Before the COVID-19 pandemic, during about 2011-2019, CD4+ T cells were taken from unexposed donors. The cells were cultured for 10 days before CD4+ T cells were isolated. Assay used: immunoSEQ multiplex PCR; TCRdb lists only in-frame clones, some missing. The sample includes more than 20,000 clones, 76% of them seen just once. Their antigens are not known. The specimen sequenced was CD4+ T cells from PBMCs, cultured in vitro. The receptors originated from a human donor in good health.

This clone came up a few times. V and J are TRBV10-1 and TRBJ2-1, with D perhaps TRBD2 (5 bases). The germline V gene has CDR1 WNHNN and CDR2 SYGVQD (reference sequence). This CDR3 is built from 16 residues. Trimming shortened V by 1 base and J by 3 bases, and 13 bases separated the two germline ends. CDR3 nucleotide sequence: TGCGCCAGCAGTGAGTTATCTGCGGGCTACTACAATGAGCAGTTCTTC. Its translation is CASSELSAGYYNEQFF.

This clone occurred a few times. The chain couples TRBV6-2 or TRBV6-3 to TRBJ1-2; D is uncertain. The CDR3 contains 16 residues. Germline-derived CDR1 and CDR2 are MNHEY and SVGEGT. Trimming removed 3 bases at V and 0 bases at J, with 14 bases between. The CDR3 loop reads CASSYVWAATNYGYTF. DNA for the CDR3: TGTGCCAGCAGTTATGTTTGGGCCGCGACTAACTATGGCTACACCTTC.

The chain couples TRBV5-1 to TRBJ2-1; D is unclear. Germline assignment: CDR1 SGHRS and CDR2 YFSETQ. V gave up 0 bases and J gave up 1 base, with 8 bases separating them. This CDR3 is built from 15 residues. The CDR3 DNA follows: TGCGCCAGCAGCTTGGGGGGTAAATCCTACAATGAGCAGTTCTTC. As protein: CASSLGGKSYNEQFF.

The genes are TRBV15 and TRBJ2-5, with D perhaps matching TRBD1 (6 bases). V was pared by 0 bases and J by 4 bases, with 12 bases between. This CDR3 is 15 amino acids long. Germline V lookup: CDR1 LNHNV, CDR2 YYDKDF (reference sequence). DNA for the CDR3: TGTGCCACCAGCAGAGACCCAGGGGTAGGAGAGACCCAGTACTTC. Protein product: CATSRDPGVGETQYF.

The chain employs TRBV19 and TRBJ1-5; 9 bases are a match to TRBD1. Losses at the gene ends were 3 bases for V and 5 bases for J; bases not matched to a gene: 17. Germline V gene data show CDR1 as LNHDA and CDR2 as SQIVND (reference sequence). This CDR3 spans 19 amino acids. The CDR3 reads CASSIRGQGLRLGHQPQHF. The CDR3 DNA reads as TGTGCCAGTAGTATCAGGGGACAGGGACTCCGGCTAGGGCATCAGCCCCAGCATTTT.

This chain connects TRBV5-4 to TRBJ2-5; 8 bases are a match to TRBD1. V lost 4 bases, J lost 5 bases, and 10 bases stayed unmatched. Germline V gene lookup returns CDR1 SGHNT and CDR2 YYREEE (reference sequence). The CDR3 has 15 amino acids. The CDR3 is CASSGNRDRSETQYF. Written as DNA, the CDR3 is TGTGCCAGCAGCGGGAACCGGGACAGGAGCGAGACCCAGTACTTC.

The genes are TRBV5-4 and TRBJ2-1; D possibly corresponds to TRBD1 (7 bases). Germline V lookup: CDR1 SGHNT, CDR2 YYREEE (reference sequence). The CDR3 spans 18 residues. The V gene lost 1 base and the J gene lost 3 bases, with 20 bases spanning the gap. CDR3 DNA: TGTGCCAGCAGCTTGTCGCAGGGGGGAGCGCTTCGCTACAATGAGCAGTTCTTC. Translated, it gives CASSLSQGGALRYNEQFF.

The gene calls are TRBV3-1 (or the pseudogene TRBV3-2) and TRBJ2-7; 8 bases are shared with TRBD1. Germline trimming cut 0 bases from V and 4 bases from J; bases unmatched to any gene: 5. CDR3 length: 15 residues. Germline V CDR1 and CDR2: LGHDT, YNNKEL (reference sequence). This CDR3 reads CASSQDYRGFYEQYF. The CDR3 DNA follows: TGTGCCAGCAGCCAAGATTACAGGGGGTTTTACGAGCAGTACTTC.

The chain carries TRBV28 and TRBJ1-5, with D perhaps matching TRBD1 (5 bases). The V end lost 3 bases, the J end lost 6 bases, and 15 bases lay between the germline ends. CDR3 length: 15 amino acids. Germline V gives CDR1 MDHEN, CDR2 SYDVKM. The CDR3 reads CASSFGRGWGQPQHF. CDR3 in DNA: TGTGCCAGCAGTTTCGGTAGGGGCTGGGGTCAGCCCCAGCATTTT.

The CDR3 nucleotides read TGTGCCACCAGCAGAGATCGACTGGACAATGAGCAGTTCTTC. It is translated as CATSRDRLDNEQFF. This chain uses TRBV15 with TRBJ2-1; unclear D gene. Trimming stripped 0 bases from V and 5 bases from J, with 8 bases between. Germline V lookup: CDR1 LNHNV, CDR2 YYDKDF (reference sequence). CDR3 size: 14 residues. Together with reference TRBV15 and TRBJ2-1, the CDR3 gives the full variable domain: DAMVIQNPRYQVTQFGKPVTLSCSQTLNHNVMYWYQQKSSQAPKLLFHYYDKDFNNEADTPDNFQSRRPNTSFCFLDIRSPGLGDTAMYLCATSRDRLDNEQFFGPGTRLTVL.

The CDR3 DNA reads TGTGCCAGCAGTCCCGGGACCTCGAACACCGGGGAGCTGTTTTTT. Translated, it gives CASSPGTSNTGELFF. The chain has TRBV11-3 and TRBJ2-2; D possibly matches TRBD1 or TRBD2 (5 bases each). The CDR3 is 15 amino acids. Germline CDR1 reads SGHNT; CDR2 reads YENEEA. V lost 6 bases and J 0 bases, leaving 11 bases between the germline ends. The variable domain in full, with the rest retrieved from reference TRBV11-3 and TRBJ2-2, is EAGVVQSPRYKIIEKKQPVAFWCNPISGHNTLYWYLQNLGQGPELLIRYENEEAVDDSQLPKDRFSAERLKGVDSTLKIQPAELGDSAVYLCASSPGTSNTGELFFGEGSRLTVL.

This rearrangement joins TRBV18 to TRBJ1-1; no reliable D call. There are 15 residues in the CDR3. The germline CDR1 and CDR2 sequences are KGHSH and LQKENI. Trimming pared 1 base from V and 3 bases from J, leaving 12 bases between. In DNA form, the CDR3 reads TGTGCCAGCTCACCACTTTTGGGAGGCGACACTGAAGCTTTCTTT. Translation gives CASSPLLGGDTEAFF.

There are a few counts of this clone. The chain links TRBV15 to TRBJ1-4, with D tentatively TRBD1 (6 bases). Germline V gene lookup returns CDR1 LNHNV and CDR2 YYDKDF (reference sequence). This CDR3 spans 14 amino acids. The V and J ends lost 0 bases and 8 bases respectively, with 10 bases between them. Here the CDR3 DNA reads TGTGCCACCAGCAGAGATAGGGGGGCGGAAAAACTGTTTTTT. As protein: CATSRDRGAEKLFF.

The sample holds one count of this clone. The CDR3 DNA reads TGCGCCAGCAGCTTGGAGGTCCATACCGAACAGTACTTC. As protein: CASSLEVHTEQYF. The chain combines TRBV5-1 with TRBJ2-7; D is uncertain. The CDR3 is 13 residues long. The germline V gene has CDR1 SGHRS and CDR2 YFSETQ. V was pared by 0 bases and J by 10 bases, with 14 bases between.

V gene TRBV9 combines with J gene TRBJ2-1; no firm D call. The CDR3 runs to 15 residues. The germline V and J ends were trimmed by 4 bases and 1 base, with 12 bases remaining between them. Germline V CDR1 and CDR2: SGDLS, YYNGEE. CDR3 residues: CASSPRTSSYNEQFF. In DNA form, the CDR3 reads TGTGCCAGCAGCCCCCGGACCTCATCCTACAATGAGCAGTTCTTC.

The V gene is TRBV7-3, the J gene TRBJ2-2; a possible D gene is TRBD2 (5 bases). Germline CDR1 is SGHTA and CDR2 is FQGTGA. Trimming shortened V by 5 bases and J by 6 bases, and 13 bases separated the two germline ends. This CDR3 has 14 amino acids. This CDR3 is CASSPLASPGELFF. The CDR3 DNA reads TGTGCCAGCAGCCCCCTTGCTAGCCCCGGGGAGCTGTTTTTT.

The rearrangement links TRBV2 to TRBJ2-1; 7 bases are shared with TRBD2. V shed 9 bases and J 6 bases; nucleotides not matched to a gene: 11. Germline CDR1 is SNHLY and CDR2 is FYNNEI. The CDR3 is 14 residues long. The CDR3 nucleotides are TGTGCCAGTCTACGGGACTATGCCCTCAATGAGCAGTTCTTC. Protein: CASLRDYALNEQFF.

The gene calls are TRBV12-3 or TRBV12-4 and TRBJ1-3; D gene uncertain. This CDR3 is 13 amino acids long. Trimming took off 5 bases at V and 4 bases at J, with 9 bases between the two ends. In nucleotides, the CDR3 is TGTGCCAGCAGTAGGTATGCCGGAAACACCATATATTTT. Translating gives CASSRYAGNTIYF.

J is TRBJ2-1 and V is TRBV19; TRBD2 agrees at 7 bases. Germline CDR1 reads LNHDA; CDR2 reads SQIVND (reference sequence). The CDR3 consists of 15 residues. Trimming at V came to 3 bases and at J to 6 bases, leaving 8 bases not matched to a gene. The chain's CDR3 is CASSIGGVASNEQFF. For the CDR3, the DNA is TGTGCCAGTAGTATTGGGGGGGTGGCTTCCAATGAGCAGTTCTTC.

V usage is TRBV5-1 and J usage is TRBJ2-1, with TRBD2 as a possible D gene (6 bases). The CDR3 spans 16 residues. Germline CDR1 and CDR2: SGHRS and YFSETQ. With 3 bases removed from V and 5 bases from J, the gap between germline ends came to 18 bases. DNA of the CDR3: TGCGCCAGCAGCTGGGGGAATAGCGGTGGGAACAATGAGCAGTTCTTC. Residues: CASSWGNSGGNNEQFF.

This clone was observed a handful of times. This chain joins TRBV7-2 and TRBJ2-3; TRBD2 aligns across 7 bases. This CDR3 contains 15 residues. Germline V gives CDR1 SGHTA, CDR2 FQGNSA. Unmatched junction bases numbered 1, after V lost 1 base and J lost 0 bases. CDR3 DNA: TGTGCCAGCAGCTTAGGTAGCGGGAGCACAGATACGCAGTATTTT. Its translation: CASSLGSGSTDTQYF.

This chain links TRBV20-1 with TRBJ2-3, with D possibly matching TRBD2 (6 bases). CDR1 is DFQATT and CDR2 is SNEGSKA in the germline V gene (reference sequence). V lost 3 bases to trimming and J lost 0 bases, with 7 bases between them. The CDR3 sequence is 13 residues long. CDR3 residues: CSASRGSTDTQYF. The CDR3 DNA sequence: TGCAGTGCTAGTCGGGGGAGCACAGATACGCAGTATTTT.

This clone was counted only a few times. The V and J genes are TRBV6-1 and TRBJ2-7; tentatively, D is TRBD2 (6 bases). Trimming took off 0 bases at V and 5 bases at J, with 11 bases between the two ends. CDR3 length equals 14 residues. The V gene's germline CDR1 is MNHNS and CDR2 SASEGT. CDR3: CASSEAPWGDEQYF. CDR3 in DNA: TGTGCCAGCAGTGAAGCCCCATGGGGGGACGAGCAGTACTTC.

The chain carries TRBV12-3 or TRBV12-4 and TRBJ1-1; D is undetermined. V lost 7 bases to trimming and J lost 1 base, with 7 bases between them. This CDR3 comprises 12 residues. The CDR3 DNA follows: TGTGCCAGCACCGGGGAGAACACTGAAGCTTTCTTT. It encodes CASTGENTEAFF.

This clone was observed once. The genes are TRBV2 and TRBJ2-6; no reliable D call. The germline V and J ends were trimmed by 5 bases and 0 bases, with 14 bases remaining between them. The V gene's germline CDR1 is SNHLY and CDR2 FYNNEI. The CDR3 runs 17 residues. The CDR3 protein is CASSLETLSSGANVLTF. The CDR3 DNA sequence: TGTGCCAGCAGTCTTGAGACACTGAGCTCTGGGGCCAACGTCCTGACTTTC.

The gene calls are TRBV5-1 and TRBJ2-1; a possible D gene is TRBD2 (6 bases). Trimming took off 0 bases at V and 6 bases at J, with 13 bases between the two ends. The CDR3 is made up of 15 amino acids. From germline, CDR1 is SGHRS and CDR2 YFSETQ. The CDR3 DNA follows: TGCGCCAGCAGCTTGGTTAGGGCGGAGGGCAATGAGCAGTTCTTC. As protein: CASSLVRAEGNEQFF.

This clone was seen a handful of times. The V call is TRBV9, the J call TRBJ2-3; 10 nucleotides line up with TRBD2. CDR3 length: 16 residues. In germline, CDR1 is SGDLS, CDR2 YYNGEE. V lost 0 bases to trimming and J lost 0 bases; unmatched junction nucleotides: 1. The CDR3 coding sequence is TGTGCCAGCAGCGTAGCTAGCGGGAGTAGCACAGATACGCAGTATTTT. Amino acids: CASSVASGSSTDTQYF.

The rearrangement uses TRBV5-1 and TRBJ2-7; 8 bases line up with TRBD1. This CDR3 contains 16 residues. The germline gives CDR1 SGHRS, CDR2 YFSETQ. V shed 0 bases and J 2 bases; nucleotides not matched to a gene: 7. The CDR3 nucleotides read TGCGCCAGCAGCTTGGCCACCGGGACAGGTACCTACGAGCAGTACTTC. Its protein product is CASSLATGTGTYEQYF.

The chain is built from TRBV3-1 (or the pseudogene TRBV3-2) and TRBJ2-5; 10 bases line up with TRBD2. The length of the CDR3 is 14 residues. With V trimmed by 5 bases and J by 2 bases, 2 bases remained unmatched. Germline loops: CDR1 LGHDT, CDR2 YNNKEL (reference sequence). The CDR3 spells CASSKLAGQETQYF. For the CDR3, the DNA is TGTGCCAGCAGCAAACTAGCGGGGCAAGAGACCCAGTACTTC.

About this clone itself: Compared with germline, one end of the junction differs, possibly owing to a read error. The chain employs TRBV10-3 and TRBJ1-4; maybe TRBD1 (6 bases). CDR1 is ENHRY and CDR2 is SYGVKD in the germline V gene. The CDR3 is 14 amino acids. CDR3 sequence reads: CAIRESLRGEKLFF. Here the CDR3 DNA reads TGTGCCATCAGAGAGTCGCTGAGGGGGGAAAAACTGTTTTTT.

The rearrangement links TRBV2 to TRBJ1-5, with D unclear. V was shortened by 5 bases and J by 13 bases, with 12 bases between the two germline ends. The CDR3 totals 11 residues. In germline, CDR1 is SNHLY, CDR2 FYNNEI. The DNA of the CDR3 is TGTGCCAGCAGTTCCCCACCGGAGCAGCATTTT. It codes for CASSSPPEQHF.

The chain has TRBV13 and TRBJ2-7; perhaps TRBD1 as D (5 bases). From germline, CDR1 is PRHDT and CDR2 FYEKMQ (reference sequence). The CDR3 is made up of 12 amino acids. With 4 bases removed from V and 5 bases from J, the gap between germline ends came to 9 bases. CDR3 loop: CASSSQGHEQYF. The CDR3 DNA sequence: TGTGCCAGCAGCTCCCAGGGCCACGAGCAGTACTTC.